One TCR beta chain is described in this entry. Time point indicated: baseline pretreatment blood. Treatment given: 15 Gy SBRT to primary tumor, nephrectomy 4 weeks later. The data originate from a study of radiation and T cells in renal cell carcinoma. Profiled with immunoSEQ multiplex PCR; TCRdb holds only in-frame clones, not every one. This table holds about 130,000 clones, 88% found once. The CDR3 has 13 amino acids. The V end was cut by 5 bases, the J end by 1 base, with 7 bases between. Germline values: CDR1 LNHDA, CDR2 SQIVND (reference sequence). The rearrangement links TRBV19 to TRBJ2-3; D is perhaps TRBD1 (6 bases). The sequenced sample was blood, obtained from a patient whose treatment included radiotherapy and nephrectomy. This clonotype originated in a woman aged 50 to 60 with renal cell carcinoma. The CDR3 DNA sequence: TGTGCCAGTAGTGCAGGGGGCACAGATACGCAGTATTTT. As protein: CASSAGGTDTQYF.